Each of the 11 T cell receptor beta chains below was sequenced from the same sample in a study of blood T cell repertoires in COVID-19. Sequencing was performed with immunoSEQ multiplex PCR; in TCRdb, only in-frame clones are kept and a portion is missing. The sample lists around 56,000 clones, more than 60% occurring once. The sequenced sample consisted of peripheral blood. These receptors originate from a woman aged 70-85 years with acute or convalescent COVID-19.

CDR3 DNA: TGTGCCAGCAGCCAAGATGTATCCCGAACCAGGGACTATGGCTACACCTTC. Residues: CASSQDVSRTRDYGYTF. The J gene is TRBJ1-2, the V gene TRBV4-2, with D perhaps TRBD1 (5 bases). The V end was cut by 0 bases, the J end by 3 bases, with 17 bases between. CDR1 LGHNA and CDR2 YNFKEQ come from the germline V gene. The CDR3 has 17 amino acids.

V gene TRBV4-2 combines with J gene TRBJ2-2; TRBD1 matches at 9 bases. The CDR3 has 21 residues. Trimming took 4 bases from V and 6 from J; bases not matched to a gene: 24. CDR1 and CDR2 from the germline V gene are LGHNA and YNFKEQ. The CDR3 nucleotides are TGTGCCAGCAGCCCCAAGAAGGACAGGGGAGGCGGCGGAGGTGGCGCCGGGGAGCTGTTTTTT. Encoded protein: CASSPKKDRGGGGGGAGELFF.

The chain combines TRBV19 with TRBJ2-1, with 7 bases identical to TRBD1. V gave up 6 bases and J gave up 3 bases; unmatched junction bases: 5. The germline V gene has CDR1 LNHDA and CDR2 SQIVND (reference sequence). The CDR3 has 14 amino acids. The CDR3 sequence is CASSPGQNYNEQFF. The CDR3 nucleotides read TGTGCCAGTAGCCCGGGACAGAACTACAATGAGCAGTTCTTC.

This chain connects TRBV2 to TRBJ2-1, with D possibly matching TRBD1 (6 bases). Germline V gene lookup returns CDR1 SNHLY and CDR2 FYNNEI. This CDR3 is built from 17 residues. Deletions cut 3 bases from V and 0 bases from J, with 15 bases between. The CDR3 sequence is CASSEMWLGGSYNEQFF. Here the CDR3 DNA reads TGTGCCAGCAGTGAGATGTGGTTAGGGGGCTCCTACAATGAGCAGTTCTTC.

V usage is TRBV12-5 and J usage is TRBJ1-1, with TRBD1 matching over 7 bases. The CDR3 is 15 residues long. J gave up 1 base and V 6 bases, and 8 bases lay outside the gene matches. Germline V gives CDR1 LGHNT, CDR2 FRNRAP. CDR3 coding DNA: TGTGCTAGTGGCCGCGGCCCAGGGGGGAACACTGAAGCTTTCTTT. Its protein is CASGRGPGGNTEAFF. Full variable domain (remainder filled in from reference TRBV12-5 and TRBJ1-1): DARVTQTPRHKVTEMGQEVTMRCQPILGHNTVFWYRQTMMQGLELLAYFRNRAPLDDSGMPKDRFSAEMPDATLATLKIQPSEPRDSAVYFCASGRGPGGNTEAFFGQGTRLTVV.

This clone was counted a few times. The rearrangement uses TRBV6-4 and TRBJ1-1, with a weak D call TRBD1 (6 bases). The CDR3 runs to 14 residues. V was cut by 6 bases and J by 5 bases, with 16 bases left in between. Germline V gene data show CDR1 as MRHNA and CDR2 as SNTAGT. The CDR3 loop reads CASRRTGRETEAFF. Here the CDR3 DNA reads TGTGCCAGCAGGCGAACAGGGCGGGAGACTGAAGCTTTCTTT.

The chain is built from TRBV30 and TRBJ1-6; tentatively, D is TRBD1 (5 bases). Per germline, CDR1 GTSNPN and CDR2 SVGIG (reference sequence). V was pared by 5 bases and J by 1 base, with 9 bases between. CDR3 length: 14 amino acids. The CDR3 protein is CAWGQGSYNSPLHF. The CDR3, as DNA: TGTGCCTGGGGGCAGGGATCCTATAATTCACCCCTCCACTTT.

J is TRBJ2-5 and V is TRBV5-6; TRBD1 is a possible D gene (6 bases). The CDR3 extends over 16 amino acids. In germline, CDR1 is SGHDT, CDR2 YYEEEE. Trimming removed 3 bases at V and 0 bases at J, with 15 bases between. The CDR3 DNA reads as TGTGCCAGCAGCTCAACGGGGACACGTCACCAAGAGACCCAGTACTTC. The encoded protein is CASSSTGTRHQETQYF.

This sequence joins TRBV9 and TRBJ1-5; D gene unclear. This CDR3 is 13 amino acids long. The V gene lost 0 bases and the J gene lost 3 bases, with 4 bases spanning the gap. Germline CDR1 is SGDLS and CDR2 is YYNGEE. CDR3 sequence (DNA): TGTGCCAGCAGCGTAGACAACAATCAGCCCCAGCATTTT. This encodes CASSVDNNQPQHF.

The genes are TRBV10-3 and TRBJ2-5; the match to TRBD2 covers 11 bases. J gave up 5 bases and V 4 bases, and 6 bases lay outside the gene matches. The germline V gene encodes CDR1 ENHRY and CDR2 SYGVKD. The CDR3 spans 15 residues. The CDR3 nucleotides read TGTGCCATCAGTGCCGATAGCGGGGGGGATGAGACCCAGTACTTC. This sequence encodes CAISADSGGDETQYF.

The rearrangement uses TRBV5-4 and TRBJ1-1; TRBD1 matches at 9 bases. Trimming at V came to 6 bases and at J to 0 bases, leaving 6 bases not matched to a gene. Germline lookup yields CDR1 SGHNT and CDR2 YYREEE (reference sequence). This CDR3 is 15 amino acids long. The CDR3 here is CASTSGTGLNTEAFF. Here the CDR3 DNA reads TGTGCCAGCACCTCCGGGACAGGGTTGAACACTGAAGCTTTCTTT.